This TCR beta chain comes out of a study of T cells after yellow fever vaccination. Study conclusions and caveats: In post-booster samples, most primary-vaccination clones reappeared (approximately 95% CD4, roughly 90% CD8). On re-exposure, the response was weaker but peaked faster, at day 5 versus 15.

Each CDR3 protein gets one entry after TCRdb re-called the 5' RACE reads with MiXCR. The sample records tens of thousands of distinct CDR3 sequences, around 7.1% being singletons. This CDR3 comprises 17 residues. The V and J ends lost 3 bases and 0 bases respectively, with 18 bases between them. From germline, CDR1 is GTSNPN and CDR2 SVGIG (reference sequence). This clonotype turned up a few times. What it recognizes is unknown. The sequence was collected from a man aged 18-30 years who received the YFV17D yellow fever vaccine. This specimen consisted of CD8+ T cells sorted from PBMCs, obtained about 10 days after the first yellow fever vaccination. This rearrangement joins TRBV30 to TRBJ1-3; D remains ambiguous. The CDR3 DNA reads as TGTGCCTGGAGCGCCTCGTTATCCCGGCTCTCTGGAAACACCATATATTTT. Translating it yields CAWSASLSRLSGNTIYF.